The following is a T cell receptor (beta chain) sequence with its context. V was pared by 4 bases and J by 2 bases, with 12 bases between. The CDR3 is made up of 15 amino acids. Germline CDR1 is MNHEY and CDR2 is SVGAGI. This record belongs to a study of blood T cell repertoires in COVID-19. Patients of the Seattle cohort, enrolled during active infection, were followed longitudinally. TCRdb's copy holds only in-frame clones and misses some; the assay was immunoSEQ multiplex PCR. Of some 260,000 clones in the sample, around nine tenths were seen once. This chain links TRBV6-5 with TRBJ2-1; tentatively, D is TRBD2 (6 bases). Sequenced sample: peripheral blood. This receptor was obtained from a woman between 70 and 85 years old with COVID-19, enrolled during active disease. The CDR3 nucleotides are TGTGCCAGCAGTTTGAGAGGAGGGCCCTACAATGAGCAGTTCTTC. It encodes CASSLRGGPYNEQFF.